This TCR beta chain comes out of a study of cytotoxic CD8 clonotypes in ibrutinib-treated CLL. This CDR3 region has 15 residues. V shed 5 bases and J 4 bases; nucleotides not matched to a gene: 7. Germline V gene sequence: CDR1 SGHTA, CDR2 FQGTGA. Clones were sequenced by immunoSEQ multiplex PCR, and TCRdb holds only the in-frame ones, with some missing. The sample has approximately 130,000 clones, under 90% seen once. Sample: PBMCs, taken after 24 months of ibrutinib treatment. The chain recombines TRBV7-3 with TRBJ2-2, with TRBD2 identical over 7 bases. This clonotype was obtained from a human donor with chronic lymphocytic leukemia. CDR3 protein: CASSLGPGGTGELFF. DNA for the CDR3: TGTGCCAGCAGCCTAGGGCCGGGGGGCACCGGGGAGCTGTTTTTT.